The 9 T cell receptor beta chains given below trace back to one sample, sequenced in a study of CD8 T cells in ankylosing spondylitis. Via MiXCR, TCRdb re-called the 5' RACE reads, giving one row per CDR3 protein. Seen here are some 350,000 distinct CDR3 sequences, roughly 15% observed once, and the top ten hold around 0.99%. The sample consisted of blood, either unsorted or a sorted T cell fraction (not recorded which). The receptors stem from a male donor with ankylosing spondylitis or in good health (not recorded which).

The genes are TRBV29-1 and TRBJ1-1, with a weak D call TRBD1 (6 bases). V shed 7 bases and J shed 1 base, with 13 bases lying between them. CDR1 and CDR2 (germline): SQVTM, ANQGSEA. This CDR3 has 13 residues. CDR3 protein: CSGEGRGNTEAFF. As DNA, the CDR3 is TGCAGCGGCGAAGGCAGGGGGAACACTGAAGCTTTCTTT.

This clonotype was picked up many times. This chain joins TRBV12-3 or TRBV12-4 and TRBJ2-3; TRBD1 aligns across 7 bases. V gave up 4 bases and J gave up 1 base; unmatched junction bases: 5. The CDR3 length is 15 residues. CDR3 bases: TGTGCCAGCAGTTATCGGGACAGCCGCACAGATACGCAGTATTTT. Its protein product is CASSYRDSRTDTQYF.

CDR3 residues: CASSLATAQYF. Written as DNA, the CDR3 is TGTGCCAGCAGCTTAGCGACCGCGCAGTATTTT. This rearrangement joins TRBV11-2 to TRBJ2-3; no reliable D call. The germline gives CDR1 SGHAT, CDR2 FQNNGV. The V end lost 1 base, the J end lost 10 bases, and 6 bases lay between the germline ends. The CDR3 length is 11 residues.

This chain connects TRBV11-2 to TRBJ2-5; 7 bases are shared with TRBD2. CDR3 length: 16 amino acids. The V and J ends lost 3 bases and 4 bases, in that order; junction bases with no gene match: 11. The V gene's germline CDR1 is SGHAT and CDR2 FQNNGV. The CDR3 bases are TGTGCCAGCAGCTTTAGGGCGGGAGCAGGATTAGAGACCCAGTACTTC. It specifies CASSFRAGAGLETQYF.

This clonotype was recorded a few times. The V and J genes are TRBV10-3 and TRBJ2-7; 7 nucleotides align to TRBD2. J lost 6 bases, V lost 2 bases, and 1 base had no gene match. The CDR3 loop spans 12 amino acids. Germline lookup yields CDR1 ENHRY and CDR2 SYGVKD. CDR3: CAISEGRVEQYF. The CDR3 DNA reads TGTGCCATCAGTGAGGGGAGGGTCGAGCAGTACTTC.

V and J are TRBV20-1 and TRBJ2-7; TRBD1 might be the D (5 bases). This CDR3 contains 12 residues. Germline V gives CDR1 DFQATT, CDR2 SNEGSKA (reference sequence). Trimming took off 3 bases at V and 3 bases at J, with 9 bases between the two ends. CDR3 protein: CSARGQGYEQYF. The CDR3 DNA follows: TGCAGTGCTAGGGGCCAGGGCTACGAGCAGTACTTC.

The chain employs TRBV12-3 or TRBV12-4 and TRBJ1-2; TRBD1 might be the D (6 bases). This CDR3 is built from 16 residues. V was shortened by 5 bases and J by 8 bases, with 24 bases between the two germline ends. This CDR3 is CASSPPGERRVGGYTF. CDR3 DNA: TGTGCCAGCAGTCCCCCAGGGGAGAGGCGGGTTGGAGGCTACACCTTC.

This clonotype has just a few counts. This rearrangement joins TRBV10-3 to TRBJ1-1; D remains ambiguous. The germline V gene encodes CDR1 ENHRY and CDR2 SYGVKD. The CDR3 is 15 residues long. Trimming removed 4 bases at V and 1 base at J, with 13 bases between. CDR3 amino acids: CAISAAMGGNTEAFF. In nucleotides, the CDR3 is TGTGCCATCAGTGCAGCGATGGGAGGGAACACTGAAGCTTTCTTT.

The table lists this clonotype with a few counts. V and J are TRBV27 and TRBJ2-1; 11 bases agree with TRBD2. Unmatched junction bases numbered 21, after V lost 7 bases and J lost 10 bases. This CDR3 has 18 amino acids. Germline-derived CDR1 and CDR2 are MNHEY and SMNVEV (reference sequence). The CDR3 here is CASISLRGLAASGGEQFF. For the CDR3, the DNA is TGTGCCAGCATTTCCCTTCGGGGACTAGCGGCCTCCGGTGGAGAGCAGTTCTTC.